This T cell receptor beta chain came from a study of cytomegalovirus exposure and HLA in healthy donors (dated by TCRdb to 2017 to 2019). Study-wide context: According to an earlier analysis of a few hundred of the donors, about 179 million T cells yielded roughly 100 million unique TCR beta sequences and roughly 280 Gb of sequence data. All discovery cohort repertoires had been generated using a single sequencing platform. Among the roughly 400 genotyped donors, approximately 77% belonged to the genetic ancestry cluster associated with self-reported Caucasian donors. Five DR-DQ haplotypes were handled as single units for association and clustering because linkage in the cohort was strong. In a later analysis, previously published TCR beta repertoires from 666 donors were re-analyzed and high-resolution HLA genotyping was added so that TCR occurrence patterns could be studied. Along with the 666-subject first cohort, a separate validation cohort of around 120 different subjects was used. A later genetic analysis took genome-wide SNP genotypes for about 60% of the roughly 670 donors and used that subset as a discovery cohort. HLA typing covered class I and class II loci at four-digit resolution. Approximately 300 gigabases of sequencing data and about 92 million unique TCR sequences made up an early release that covered roughly 670 HLA-typed donors. To predict cytomegalovirus infection status, the study combined high-throughput TCR immunosequencing, statistical association of individual TCRs with disease status, and machine learning. In the later analysis, no new phenotypic data were used to find candidate immune exposures; instead, reliance was placed on TCR beta sequences and their occurrence across donors. Alongside the repertoire data, information on donor age, sex, ethnicity and CMV serostatus was compiled. An earlier analysis of 587 of the donors applied high-throughput TCR beta sequencing to assess whether each TCR beta V gene segment acted as functional or pseudogenic. The study profiled the T cell repertoires of around 700 subjects by immunosequencing and related them to cytomegalovirus serostatus. The number of donors typed differed by locus, with about 629-630 for A, B, C, DRB1 and DQB1, around 500 for DQA1, 600 to 610 for DPA1, and around 460 for DPB1. The study aimed to test whether cataloging public T cell receptors could reveal signatures of past pathogen exposure. Among about 400 genotyped donors of the cohort, an average of around 250,000 unique TCR beta nucleotide sequences was sequenced per donor, of which 15% to 20% were non-productive.

Remarks on this clone: This clone's antigen is unknown. The sample holds no much larger clone one base away, and base qualities are not on file.

The library relied on the immunoSEQ multiplex PCR assay. A mixture of 60 forward primers for TCR Vbeta segments and 13 reverse primers for TCR Jbeta segments was used in the multiplex PCR. The CDR3 region of rearranged TCR beta genes was amplified from genomic DNA with a multiplex PCR assay. The Illumina HiSeq System was used to sequence the amplified TCR beta libraries as 87-base-pair reads. The study's processing was this. Across the roughly 640 repertoires, a later analysis counted approximately 75 million unique TCR beta chains, 9 million to 14 million of which were shared by at least two donors. To remove PCR and sequencing errors, raw reads were error-corrected and collapsed into unique sequences using a nearest-neighbor algorithm that merged closely related sequences. CDR3 sequences were aligned to IMGT reference sequences to assign V, D and J gene segments. Each retained sequence needed at least a six-nucleotide match to both a V gene segment and a J gene segment. Rearrangements were called productive when the CDR3 lacked stop codons and stayed in frame with V and J; all others were non-productive. Following IMGT convention, CDR3 was defined as the stretch from the second conserved V-encoded cysteine to the conserved J-encoded phenylalanine. In an earlier analysis of around 570 of the donors, sequences lacking an unambiguous match to a single V gene segment were excluded. In an earlier analysis of 587 of the donors, V segments were called functional above 56.7% productive rearrangements and were called segregating when the between-donor standard deviation exceeded 5%. A statistical classification framework was built to diagnose cytomegalovirus status from the catalog of TCR beta chain sequences. In a later analysis, V and J genes were assigned by comparing TCR nucleotide sequences against IMGT/GENE-DB human TR gene sequences. Using the TCRdist pipeline, a later analysis assigned CDR3 sequences along with most-parsimonious VDJ recombination scenarios. In a later analysis, each TCR beta chain was defined by its CDR3 amino acid sequence together with its V-gene family, and reads lacking a unique V-gene family were excluded. As a way to deal with suspected cross-contamination and a sequencing artifact, a later analysis dropped under 600 nucleotide sequences that were highly shared and had low generation probability. For each public chain, a later analysis derived a clonal expansion index from normalized ranks of inferred template counts within each repertoire. In a later analysis, generation probabilities were computed with a VDJ recombination model fitted to out-of-frame rearrangements, and the resulting probabilities were checked against IGoR. In a later analysis, hypergeometric tests were used to score TCR-TCR, TCR-HLA and TCR-CMV co-occurrence, with a repertoire-size bias correction applied to TCR pairs. False discovery rates were estimated in a later analysis by permuting HLA or CMV assignments 20 times. A later analysis grouped co-occurring TCRs with DBSCAN, adding TCRdist sequence similarity when clustering within HLA-allele-positive subsets. Repertoires with fewer than 30,000 or more than 120,000 public chains were left out of co-occurrence clustering, as were five repertoires with anomalous nucleotide sharing. TCRdb mirrors the immuneACCESS table, restricted to in-frame sequences. Some clones are absent from its copies; in checked studies, under half trace to an unresolved V gene, and the reason for the others is unknown. Clone size and V and J calls were adopted from that table, with D and trimming inferred from the DNA. In this sample the table shows around 130,000 clones, 70% to 85% of which occur a single time. The ten largest clones represent approximately 2.6% of the sample.

The cohort was made up of 650 to 700 healthy bone marrow donors. Cohort members were all nominally healthy when sampled, although unrecorded immune exposures were likely present. The donor tested CMV seronegative and was one of the 352 seronegative cohort members. A peripheral blood sample was collected from each donor, and TCR beta sequencing was performed on peripheral blood mononuclear cells. The Qiagen DNeasy Blood Extraction Kit was used to extract genomic DNA from the blood cell samples. On the study overall, not on this receptor specifically: This cohort had only TCR beta chains sequenced, and the lack of alpha or paired-chain data limited which features could be detected. CMV serostatus was the only immune exposure information available for the cohort. In a later analysis, HLA-associated TCR beta chains were found to be more clonally expanded and to have lower generation probabilities than equally common non-associated chains. Because HLA typing was unavailable for some donors at each locus, only the typed subset was used in association tests. In a later analysis, 16,951 TCR beta sequences were associated with specific HLA alleles at a false discovery rate of 0.05. In vitro tests confirmed that a few of the cytomegalovirus-associated TCR beta chains recognize cytomegalovirus antigens. A later genetic analysis associated a missense DCLRE1C variant with V-gene and J-gene trimming of TCR beta chains, and an independent cohort replicated the association. A cluster of highly shared sequence variants was judged likely to represent a technical artifact of the sequencing pipeline. A later analysis reported that several top co-occurrence clusters appeared linked to parvovirus B19, influenza, CMV and Epstein-Barr virus. According to a later analysis, most CMV-associated TCR beta chains appeared to be HLA-restricted, and the HLA associations seemed to be driven largely by CMV exposure. Sequencing depth was assumed to be roughly uniform across donors in the presence/absence analyses, though that assumption may not hold. A further reported finding was that TCR beta sequences accurately predicted the HLA-A and HLA-B alleles for most subjects in the first cohort. According to a later genetic analysis, donors in an Asian-associated ancestry cluster had fewer N-insertions in productive TCRs than the approximately 690-donor mean. Cytomegalovirus status was reported to be diagnosed by the classifier with high specificity and sensitivity in both the original and validation cohorts. Linkage disequilibrium might explain the correlated functional status among segregating V segments, but an unknown experimental factor could not be ruled out. Approximately 18 rarely observed V segments, including chromosome 9 orphons, were excluded from the earlier analysis of about 610 of the donors because counts were too low. While some public TCRs were present in many individuals, most TCR sequences turned up only very rarely across donors. In a later analysis, TCR association rates were found to vary across HLA loci, with the most associated TCRs seen for DRB1 alleles and the fewest for HLA-C alleles. The authors suggested that the approach could potentially be generalized to other disease states and immunological phenotypes. Because the 87-base-pair reads could not distinguish some IMGT-functional V segments, including TRBV6-2 and TRBV6-3, those segments were excluded. In an earlier analysis of a few hundred of the donors, most TCR beta V segments were observed in productive rearrangements about 87% or about 30% of the time, broadly matching IMGT annotations. When HLA alleles, especially DR and DQ, strongly co-occurred, attributing TCR associations to individual alleles was difficult. A total of around 150 TCR beta chains were listed by the study as associated with cytomegalovirus.

V is reduced by 4 bases and J by 6 bases, leaving a spacing of 17 bases between them. CDR3 length: 15 amino acids, cysteine to phenylalanine. The CDR3 DNA has 45 bases and is translated from base 1. CDR1 and CDR2 are read off the germline V gene (reference sequence) as SGHKS and YYEKEE. Sequencing used PBMCs. Recombination connected TRBV5-5 to TRBJ1-5, with no confidently assigned D gene. This clonotype was sampled from a man in his fifties in good health and CMV-seronegative. The sequenced DNA: TGTGCCAGCAGCAACGGACGGGAAGCGGGTCAGCCCCAGCATTTT. It codes for CASSNGREAGQPQHF.